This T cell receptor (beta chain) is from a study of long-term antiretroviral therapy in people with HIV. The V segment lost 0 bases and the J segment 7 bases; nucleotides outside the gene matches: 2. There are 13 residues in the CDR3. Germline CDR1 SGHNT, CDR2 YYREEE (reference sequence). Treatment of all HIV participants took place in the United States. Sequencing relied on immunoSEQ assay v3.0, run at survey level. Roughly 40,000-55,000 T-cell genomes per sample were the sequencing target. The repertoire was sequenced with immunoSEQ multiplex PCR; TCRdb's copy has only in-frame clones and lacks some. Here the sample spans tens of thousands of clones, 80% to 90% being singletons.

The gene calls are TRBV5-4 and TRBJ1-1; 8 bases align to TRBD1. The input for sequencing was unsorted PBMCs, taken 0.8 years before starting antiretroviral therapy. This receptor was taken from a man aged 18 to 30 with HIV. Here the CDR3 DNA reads TGTGCCAGCAGCTTGGTGGACAGGGATGAAGCTTTCTTT. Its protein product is CASSLVDRDEAFF.